One sample yielded the 32 T cell receptor beta chains listed below, sequenced in a study of T cell responses to AZD1222 COVID-19 vaccine. This table comes from immunoSEQ multiplex PCR, and its TCRdb copy is limited to in-frame clones, with some not included. The data contain some 180,000 clones, 88% of them seen just once; the ten biggest clones take up around 0.5%. This specimen was peripheral blood, taken on day 0 of AZD1222 vaccination. The origin of the receptors is an adult in good health.

With regard to this clone: The same CDR3 can be traced to other DNA sequences in this sample. The CDR3 loop is CASSSRVQETQYF. In nucleotides, the CDR3 is TGTGCCAGCAGCTCAAGGGTCCAAGAGACCCAGTACTTC. The chain uses TRBV7-2 and TRBJ2-5; D uncertain. The CDR3 extends over 13 amino acids. Per the germline V gene, CDR1 is SGHTA and CDR2 is FQGNSA. V was trimmed by 4 bases and J by 1 base, leaving 7 bases between them. Based on the CDR3 plus reference TRBV7-2 and TRBJ2-5, the full variable domain is GAGVSQSPSNKVTEKGKDVELRCDPISGHTALYWYRQSLGQGLEFLIYFQGNSAPDKSGLPSDRFSAERTGGSVSTLTIQRTQQEDSAVYLCASSSRVQETQYFGPGTRLLVL.

This chain links TRBV10-2 with TRBJ2-1; TRBD2 matches at 9 bases. The germline V gene has CDR1 WSHSY and CDR2 SAAADI. The length of the CDR3 is 15 residues. After removal of 6 bases from V and 10 bases from J, the junction contained 13 bases not matched to a gene. The CDR3 coding sequence is TGCGCCAGCAGAGGTGGTAGCGGGGGCGGGGGGGAGCAGTTCTTC. Protein: CASRGGSGGGGEQFF.

V and J are TRBV6-5 and TRBJ2-1; D unresolved. V lost 6 bases, J lost 2 bases, and 11 bases lay in between. This CDR3 is 14 amino acids long. CDR1 is MNHEY, CDR2 SVGAGI, per germline. The CDR3 protein is CASRGITTYNEQFF. In nucleotides, the CDR3 is TGTGCCAGCAGGGGGATCACTACCTACAATGAGCAGTTCTTC.

CDR3 region: CATSVRSNTGELFF. The CDR3, as DNA: TGTGCCACCAGTGTCAGGTCTAACACCGGGGAGCTGTTTTTT. The chain combines TRBV24-1 with TRBJ2-2; no clear D. CDR1 KGHDR and CDR2 SFDVKD come from the germline V gene. Trimming removed 5 bases at V and 2 bases at J, with 8 bases between. CDR3 length equals 14 residues.

The genes are TRBV9 and TRBJ1-2; unclear D gene. The CDR3 contains 15 residues. V dropped 2 bases and J dropped 8 bases, with 19 bases sitting between them. In germline, CDR1 is SGDLS, CDR2 YYNGEE. The CDR3 region has the DNA TGTGCCAGCAGCGTTTCTTATCGGAACGGGAGGGGCTACACCTTC. It yields the protein CASSVSYRNGRGYTF.

This clone was found a few times. The gene calls are TRBV3-1 (or the pseudogene TRBV3-2) and TRBJ1-2, with 10 bases that match TRBD1. CDR1 LGHDT and CDR2 YNNKEL come from the germline V gene (reference sequence). V lost 3 bases to trimming and J lost 4 bases; unmatched junction nucleotides: 8. This CDR3 region has 16 residues. CDR3 loop: CASSHLSGQGTYGYTF. In nucleotides, the CDR3 is TGTGCCAGCAGCCACCTCTCGGGACAGGGGACCTATGGCTACACCTTC.

V is TRBV7-2 and J is TRBJ1-2, with D maybe TRBD1 (5 bases). V gave up 3 bases and J gave up 4 bases, with 9 bases separating them. Germline V CDR1 and CDR2: SGHTA, FQGNSA. The CDR3 extends over 13 amino acids. Written as DNA, the CDR3 is TGTGCCAGCAGCTTTTTAACAGGCTATGGCTACACCTTC. The encoded protein is CASSFLTGYGYTF.

The J gene is TRBJ2-5, the V gene TRBV3-1 (or the pseudogene TRBV3-2), with TRBD1 matching over 9 bases. Looked up from germline, CDR1 is LGHDT and CDR2 is YNNKEL (reference sequence). Unmatched junction bases numbered 5, after V lost 3 bases and J lost 3 bases. The CDR3 contains 15 residues. This CDR3 is CASSQAWTGEETQYF. CDR3 nucleotide sequence: TGTGCCAGCAGCCAGGCCTGGACAGGGGAAGAGACCCAGTACTTC.

The chain links TRBV16 to TRBJ2-7; D remains unclear. Trimming cost V 0 bases and J 4 bases, with 4 bases left between them. Germline V gene data show CDR1 as KGHSY and CDR2 as FQNENV. The length of the CDR3 is 12 residues. DNA for the CDR3: TGTGCCAGCAGCCAATCAGGGTACGAGCAGTACTTC. It is translated as CASSQSGYEQYF.

V is TRBV11-2 and J is TRBJ2-2; D ambiguous. The CDR3 contains 13 residues. Germline V gene lookup returns CDR1 SGHAT and CDR2 FQNNGV. Deletions cut 7 bases from V and 11 bases from J, with 17 bases between. Written as DNA, the CDR3 is TGTGCCAGCACCCCCTCGCTAGTTGGTGAGCTGTTTTTT. Translated: CASTPSLVGELFF.

The V gene is TRBV7-8, the J gene TRBJ2-2; 10 nucleotides agree with TRBD2. CDR1 SGHVS and CDR2 FQNEAQ come from the germline V gene. The trim removed 5 bases at V and 6 bases at J, leaving 6 bases unmatched. This CDR3 region has 15 residues. This CDR3 reads CASSPKRGGPGELFF. The DNA for the CDR3 is TGTGCCAGCAGCCCTAAGCGGGGGGGTCCCGGGGAGCTGTTTTTT.

This rearrangement joins TRBV6-4 to TRBJ2-3, with 9 bases that match TRBD1. Germline lookup yields CDR1 MRHNA and CDR2 SNTAGT. The CDR3 runs to 14 residues. Trimming cost V 6 bases and J 4 bases; bases outside gene matches: 5. CDR3: CASSPQGAADTQYF. The DNA for the CDR3 is TGTGCCAGCAGCCCACAGGGGGCAGCAGATACGCAGTATTTT.

This clone was counted a few times. The rearrangement links TRBV6-5 to TRBJ1-2, with D maybe TRBD1 (5 bases). The CDR3 is 13 residues long. CDR1 MNHEY and CDR2 SVGAGI come from the germline V gene. With 5 bases removed from V and 4 bases from J, the gap between germline ends came to 11 bases. In nucleotides, the CDR3 is TGTGCCAGCAGTCGGGACGGGACCTATGGCTACACCTTC. Translating it yields CASSRDGTYGYTF.

This clone was counted a single time. The rearrangement uses TRBV6-5 and TRBJ2-7; TRBD1 is a possible D gene (6 bases). In germline, CDR1 is MNHEY, CDR2 SVGAGI. Deletions cut 5 bases from V and 6 bases from J, with 17 bases between. The CDR3 is 14 amino acids. The CDR3 loop reads CASSMDSGTGEQYF. For the CDR3, the DNA is TGTGCCAGCAGTATGGACAGTGGTACAGGCGAGCAGTACTTC.

The rearrangement uses TRBV18 and TRBJ1-2; D may be TRBD1 (5 bases). CDR3 length: 15 amino acids. The germline V and J ends were trimmed by 6 bases and 0 bases, with 14 bases remaining between them. Germline V gene data show CDR1 as KGHSH and CDR2 as LQKENI. The CDR3 DNA sequence: TGTGCCAGCTCCCAAACAGGAACTCCTAACTATGGCTACACCTTC. Residues: CASSQTGTPNYGYTF.

This chain joins TRBV15 and TRBJ2-4; the D call may be TRBD1 or TRBD2 (6 bases each). Germline CDR1 is LNHNV and CDR2 is YYDKDF (reference sequence). The CDR3 length is 15 residues. V shed 1 base and J shed 2 bases, with 9 bases lying between them. The CDR3 reads CATSRVGGTKNIQYF. The DNA of the CDR3 is TGTGCCACCAGCAGAGTAGGGGGGACCAAAAACATTCAGTACTTC.

The rearrangement uses TRBV18 and TRBJ2-5, with TRBD2 identical over 12 bases. CDR3 length: 13 amino acids. The germline V gene has CDR1 KGHSH and CDR2 LQKENI. V was clipped by 5 bases and J by 5 bases; unmatched bases: 0. Here the CDR3 reads CASSGTSGETQYF. The CDR3 nucleotides read TGTGCCAGCTCAGGGACTAGCGGGGAGACCCAGTACTTC.

This clone has more than one count but fewer than ten. This rearrangement joins TRBV29-1 to TRBJ1-5, with D possibly being TRBD1 (5 bases). CDR3 length equals 12 residues. Germline V gene data show CDR1 as SQVTM and CDR2 as ANQGSEA. Trimming left V 5 bases short and J 1 base short, with 6 bases between. CDR3 DNA: TGCAGCGTTCGGGGCAGCAATCAGCCCCAGCATTTT. Translated: CSVRGSNQPQHF.

This clone was found once. The chain uses TRBV19 and TRBJ2-7; 9 nucleotides match TRBD2. V shed 5 bases, J shed 0 bases, and the junction held 2 bases outside the gene matches. The CDR3 extends over 14 amino acids. Germline lookup yields CDR1 LNHDA and CDR2 SQIVND (reference sequence). The CDR3 DNA sequence: TGTGCCAGTAGTGCGGGGGGGAACTCCTACGAGCAGTACTTC. Translation: CASSAGGNSYEQYF.

This clone was detected a few times. J is TRBJ1-2 and V is TRBV18; D is unclear. With 5 bases removed from V and 8 bases from J, the gap between germline ends came to 12 bases. The CDR3 is made up of 12 amino acids. From germline, CDR1 is KGHSH and CDR2 LQKENI. As DNA, the CDR3 is TGTGCCAGCTCAGAACTTCCCGGAGGCTACACCTTC. It codes for CASSELPGGYTF.

DNA for the CDR3: TGTGCCAGCAGCTTGGGGCCCGGCGGGGAGTGGGAGCAGTACTTC. Its protein is CASSLGPGGEWEQYF. The chain has TRBV5-5 and TRBJ2-7; weak D call: TRBD2 (6 bases). This CDR3 spans 15 amino acids. V was cut by 0 bases and J by 7 bases, with 17 bases left in between. CDR1 is SGHKS and CDR2 is YYEKEE in the germline V gene (reference sequence).

The V and J genes are TRBV11-2 and TRBJ1-3, with D tentatively TRBD1 (6 bases). V was trimmed by 4 bases and J by 0 bases, leaving 16 bases between them. Per the germline V gene, CDR1 is SGHAT and CDR2 is FQNNGV. This CDR3 has 17 amino acids. The CDR3 spells CASSSSGQLNSGNTIYF. The CDR3 bases are TGTGCCAGCAGCTCCAGCGGACAGCTAAACTCTGGAAACACCATATATTTT.

The genes are TRBV4-1 and TRBJ1-2, with 7 bases fitting TRBD1. With V trimmed by 0 bases and J by 4 bases, 8 bases remained unmatched. The CDR3 length is 16 residues. The germline V gene has CDR1 MGHRA and CDR2 YSYEKL. CDR3 residues: CASSQEGDRSPYGYTF. DNA of the CDR3: TGCGCCAGCAGCCAAGAGGGGGACAGATCGCCCTATGGCTACACCTTC.

The chain employs TRBV28 and TRBJ2-2; 9 bases agree with TRBD1. Germline trimming cut 4 bases from V and 4 bases from J; bases unmatched to any gene: 16. Germline V CDR1 and CDR2: MDHEN, SYDVKM. The CDR3 extends over 19 amino acids. The CDR3 loop reads CASSSFDSRTGVGTGELFF. CDR3 nucleotides: TGTGCCAGCAGTTCCTTCGATTCTCGGACAGGGGTTGGCACCGGGGAGCTGTTTTTT.

This chain links TRBV7-9 with TRBJ1-6, with D possibly matching TRBD1 (6 bases). This CDR3 has 14 amino acids. V was clipped by 4 bases and J by 6 bases, with 10 bases between them. CDR1 is SEHNR, CDR2 FQNEAQ, per germline (reference sequence). The CDR3 DNA is TGTGCCAGCAGCTCTTGGACAGTTAATTCACCCCTCCACTTT. Amino acid sequence: CASSSWTVNSPLHF.

This clone was seen a single time. This chain links TRBV30 with TRBJ1-3, with unresolved D. The CDR3 is 16 amino acids. CDR1 and CDR2 (germline): GTSNPN, SVGIG (reference sequence). V lost 3 bases and J lost 0, with 15 bases in between. The CDR3 DNA sequence: TGTGCCTGGAGCCCGAGGCGTCCTTTCTCTGGAAACACCATATATTTT. It encodes CAWSPRRPFSGNTIYF.

This chain uses TRBV7-6 with TRBJ2-7, with TRBD2 matching 12 bases. The junction had 11 bases not matched to a gene; V was cut back by 5 bases and J by 0 bases. The CDR3 has 18 amino acids. Germline CDR1 and CDR2: SGHVS and FNYEAQ. CDR3 region: CASSPGLAGNKPSYEQYF. Written as DNA, the CDR3 is TGTGCCAGCAGCCCCGGACTAGCGGGGAATAAACCCTCCTACGAGCAGTACTTC.

The chain is built from TRBV9 and TRBJ2-2; TRBD1 matches 12 bases. After removal of 6 bases from V and 6 bases from J, the junction contained 6 bases not matched to a gene. CDR3 length: 15 amino acids. Looked up from germline, CDR1 is SGDLS and CDR2 is YYNGEE. The CDR3 sequence is CASTRGQGASGELFF. CDR3 DNA sequence: TGTGCCAGCACGCGGGGACAGGGGGCTTCCGGGGAGCTGTTTTTT.

This clone was seen a few times. The chain links TRBV6-6 to TRBJ2-5; D not resolved. The germline V gene encodes CDR1 MNHNY and CDR2 SVGAGI (reference sequence). This CDR3 comprises 12 residues. V shed 0 bases and J shed 5 bases, with 4 bases lying between them. Here the CDR3 reads CASSYSMETQYF. The CDR3 DNA reads as TGTGCCAGCAGTTACTCAATGGAGACCCAGTACTTC.

This chain uses TRBV9 with TRBJ1-2; 10 positions agree with TRBD1. In germline, CDR1 is SGDLS, CDR2 YYNGEE. CDR3 length equals 15 residues. The V segment lost 6 bases and the J segment 4 bases; nucleotides outside the gene matches: 9. Here the CDR3 reads CASNTGTGASYGYTF. The CDR3 nucleotides are TGTGCCAGCAACACCGGGACAGGGGCCTCCTATGGCTACACCTTC.

The chain has TRBV9 and TRBJ2-7; 12 positions match TRBD1. Germline V gene lookup returns CDR1 SGDLS and CDR2 YYNGEE. The CDR3 has 16 residues. The junction had 10 bases not matched to a gene; V was cut back by 2 bases and J by 7 bases. The CDR3, as DNA: TGTGCCAGCAGCGTCGCCGCGGGACAGGGGGCGCGAGAGCAGTACTTC. Encoded protein: CASSVAAGQGAREQYF.

As to this clone: At one boundary the junction diverges from the germline segment, which might be a read error. The gene calls are TRBV20-1 and TRBJ1-2; TRBD1 matches at 7 bases. Germline values: CDR1 DFQATT, CDR2 SNEGSKA (reference sequence). The CDR3 extends over 10 amino acids. The CDR3 DNA follows: TGCAGTGCTAGGATGCGGGACAGTGTCTTC. Translation: CSARMRDSVF.